This passage covers 20 T cell receptor beta chains from one sample sequenced in a study of blood T cell repertoires in COVID-19. Produced via immunoSEQ multiplex PCR; TCRdb's table is partial and in-frame only. The repertoire holds around 140,000 clones, with over 75% as singletons. The sample comprised peripheral blood. Source of these receptors: a human donor in a cohort sampled during active COVID-19.

The chain couples TRBV6-5 to TRBJ2-7, with TRBD2 identical over 9 bases. The J segment lost 1 base and the V segment lost 6 bases, leaving 4 bases of the junction unmatched. The CDR3 covers 14 residues. Germline-derived CDR1 and CDR2 are MNHEY and SVGAGI. This chain's CDR3 is CASRLTSGSYEQYF. The DNA of the CDR3 is TGTGCCAGCAGGCTGACTAGCGGTTCCTACGAGCAGTACTTC.

CDR3 loop: CASSLDRGSYEQYF. The CDR3 nucleotides read TGTGCCAGCAGCTTAGACAGGGGCTCCTACGAGCAGTACTTC. This chain links TRBV11-1 with TRBJ2-7, with 7 bases fitting TRBD1. Germline-derived CDR1 and CDR2 are SGHAT and FQDESV (reference sequence). J was trimmed by 0 bases and V by 1 base; bases with no gene match: 0. This CDR3 is built from 14 residues.

This clone was detected only a few times. This chain joins TRBV11-2 and TRBJ1-4, with D maybe TRBD1 (6 bases). V was cut by 4 bases and J by 7 bases, with 19 bases left in between. Looked up from germline, CDR1 is SGHAT and CDR2 is FQNNGV. The CDR3 length is 16 residues. CDR3 sequence reads: CASSYLQGLLGEKLFF. As DNA, the CDR3 is TGTGCCAGCAGCTATCTACAGGGCCTCCTGGGTGAAAAACTGTTTTTT.

This clone was picked up one time. V gene TRBV6-6 combines with J gene TRBJ2-3, with 8 positions matching TRBD1. The junction had 5 bases not matched to a gene; V was cut back by 6 bases and J by 0 bases. The germline V gene has CDR1 MNHNY and CDR2 SVGAGI (reference sequence). CDR3 length equals 15 residues. CDR3 sequence reads: CASRNSGGSTDTQYF. CDR3 nucleotides: TGTGCCAGCAGGAATTCAGGGGGCAGCACAGATACGCAGTATTTT.

This chain links TRBV27 with TRBJ2-1, with 8 bases matching TRBD2. J lost 6 bases, V lost 5 bases, and 9 bases had no gene match. Germline values: CDR1 MNHEY, CDR2 SMNVEV (reference sequence). The CDR3 contains 15 residues. The CDR3 here is CASSQRLASLNEQFF. The CDR3 coding sequence is TGTGCCAGCAGTCAGCGACTAGCGAGCCTCAATGAGCAGTTCTTC.

This clone turned up a few times. This chain connects TRBV6-5 to TRBJ1-1, with TRBD1 as a possible D gene (5 bases). V lost 4 bases and J 1 base, leaving 10 bases between the germline ends. Germline CDR1 is MNHEY and CDR2 is SVGAGI. The length of the CDR3 is 14 residues. The CDR3 loop is CASSSIDRNTEAFF. The CDR3 coding sequence is TGTGCCAGCAGTTCCATCGACAGGAACACTGAAGCTTTCTTT.

This clone was observed a single time. The rearrangement links TRBV7-6 to TRBJ2-2; 7 positions agree with TRBD1. Trimming removed 2 bases from V and 5 bases from J; junction bases left unmatched: 11. Germline V gives CDR1 SGHVS, CDR2 FNYEAQ. CDR3 length equals 17 residues. CDR3 nucleotides: TGTGCCAGCAGCTTAAGGGACGGGACAGAAAAAACCGGGGAGCTGTTTTTT. Translated, it gives CASSLRDGTEKTGELFF.

The V call is TRBV5-1, the J call TRBJ2-7; D unclear. This CDR3 contains 13 residues. Germline V gene data show CDR1 as SGHRS and CDR2 as YFSETQ. Trimming removed 2 bases at V and 3 bases at J, with 9 bases between. CDR3 sequence: CASSLLTNYEQYF. DNA of the CDR3: TGCGCCAGCAGCTTATTGACAAACTACGAGCAGTACTTC.

This clone was recorded only once. This sequence joins TRBV2 and TRBJ2-1; D gene ambiguous. This CDR3 contains 13 residues. The V and J ends lost 4 bases and 5 bases respectively, with 9 bases between them. CDR1 SNHLY and CDR2 FYNNEI come from the germline V gene. As DNA, the CDR3 is TGTGCCAGCAGTGGGGTAGCCGACAATGAGCAGTTCTTC. As protein: CASSGVADNEQFF.

The rearrangement joins TRBV20-1 to TRBJ2-1; 8 bases map to TRBD1. J lost 5 bases, V lost 3 bases, and 9 bases had no gene match. CDR1 and CDR2 from the germline V gene are DFQATT and SNEGSKA (reference sequence). The CDR3 covers 15 residues. The CDR3 region is CSASSGQALNNEQFF. The DNA for the CDR3 is TGCAGTGCTAGTTCGGGACAGGCGTTGAACAATGAGCAGTTCTTC.

The chain uses TRBV29-1 and TRBJ2-1; a possible D gene is TRBD1 (5 bases). The CDR3 is 15 amino acids. V was cut by 7 bases and J by 3 bases, with 19 bases left in between. The germline V gene encodes CDR1 SQVTM and CDR2 ANQGSEA. The CDR3 coding sequence is TGCAGCGACCGACAGTCTCCCGCTAGCTACAATGAGCAGTTCTTC. Protein: CSDRQSPASYNEQFF.

This clone turned up a few times. CDR3 sequence reads: CASRSTGNTEAFF. Written as DNA, the CDR3 is TGTGCCAGCAGATCCACAGGGAACACTGAAGCTTTCTTT. The chain couples TRBV5-4 to TRBJ1-1, with a tentative D call TRBD1 (5 bases). Germline CDR1 reads SGHNT; CDR2 reads YYREEE (reference sequence). The V gene lost 5 bases and the J gene lost 1 base, with 9 bases spanning the gap. The CDR3 runs 13 residues.

This chain connects TRBV13 to TRBJ2-3; TRBD2 matches 12 bases. CDR3 size: 14 residues. The J segment lost 5 bases and the V segment lost 5 bases, leaving 2 bases of the junction unmatched. CDR1 is PRHDT and CDR2 is FYEKMQ in the germline V gene (reference sequence). The CDR3 DNA reads as TGTGCCAGCAGCCCGGGACTAGCGGGAGATACGCAGTATTTT. Its protein product is CASSPGLAGDTQYF. The whole variable domain, remainder taken from reference TRBV13 and TRBJ2-3, is AAGVIQSPRHLIKEKRETATLKCYPIPRHDTVYWYQQGPGQDPQFLISFYEKMQSDKGSIPDRFSAQQFSDYHSELNMSSLELGDSALYFCASSPGLAGDTQYFGPGTRLTVL.

The chain uses TRBV7-2 and TRBJ1-5; 10 positions match TRBD1. V shed 5 bases, J shed 5 bases, and the junction held 6 bases outside the gene matches. The germline V gene encodes CDR1 SGHTA and CDR2 FQGNSA. This CDR3 spans 15 amino acids. CDR3 in amino acids: CASSDRTGGYQPQHF. CDR3 DNA: TGTGCCAGCAGCGACAGGACAGGGGGATATCAGCCCCAGCATTTT.

The V gene is TRBV20-1, the J gene TRBJ2-3, with D unresolved. V was cut by 3 bases and J by 0 bases, with 19 bases left in between. CDR3 length: 17 amino acids. Germline CDR1 is DFQATT and CDR2 is SNEGSKA (reference sequence). CDR3 amino acids: CSASVSSGGTSTDTQYF. Here the CDR3 DNA reads TGCAGTGCTAGTGTTTCAAGTGGCGGTACGAGCACAGATACGCAGTATTTT.

The chain is built from TRBV28 and TRBJ1-2, with D perhaps TRBD1 (5 bases). The CDR3 consists of 13 residues. Trimming cost V 6 bases and J 4 bases, with 12 bases left between them. Per germline, CDR1 MDHEN and CDR2 SYDVKM. CDR3 coding DNA: TGTGCCAGCAGCCCTGCGGGGGTCTATGGCTACACCTTC. This gives the protein CASSPAGVYGYTF.

This rearrangement joins TRBV9 to TRBJ2-1, with 7 bases aligning to TRBD2. Germline assignment: CDR1 SGDLS and CDR2 YYNGEE. Trimming took 6 bases from V and 6 from J; bases not matched to a gene: 9. This CDR3 contains 14 residues. CDR3 sequence reads: CASTRTRTSNEQFF. The CDR3 region has the DNA TGTGCCAGCACCCGGACTAGGACGAGCAATGAGCAGTTCTTC.

The V and J genes are TRBV2 and TRBJ2-1; 9 positions agree with TRBD2. This CDR3 is built from 14 residues. The junction had 7 bases not matched to a gene; V was cut back by 6 bases and J by 7 bases. CDR1 and CDR2 from the germline V gene are SNHLY and FYNNEI. CDR3 sequence (DNA): TGTGCCAGCAGGCCGGGACTAGCTGGGAATGAGCAGTTCTTC. Its translation: CASRPGLAGNEQFF.

This clone was picked up one time. V and J are TRBV9 and TRBJ2-1; 8 bases map to TRBD2. This CDR3 region has 17 residues. Germline CDR1 is SGDLS and CDR2 is YYNGEE. V shed 0 bases and J 7 bases; nucleotides not matched to a gene: 12. This chain's CDR3 is CASSVGWGLGKNNEQFF. In DNA, the CDR3 is TGTGCCAGCAGCGTAGGGTGGGGACTAGGTAAAAATAATGAGCAGTTCTTC. The full variable domain, completed using reference TRBV9 and TRBJ2-1, is DSGVTQTPKHLITATGQRVTLRCSPRSGDLSVYWYQQSLDQGLQFLIQYYNGEERAKGNILERFSAQQFPDLHSELNLSSLELGDSALYFCASSVGWGLGKNNEQFFGPGTRLTVL.

The gene calls are TRBV7-2 and TRBJ2-6; tentative D call: TRBD1 (5 bases). The CDR3 is 13 amino acids. Germline-derived CDR1 and CDR2 are SGHTA and FQGNSA. V was cut by 3 bases and J by 8 bases, with 8 bases left in between. The CDR3 region is CASSFKGTNVLTF. The CDR3 DNA reads as TGTGCCAGCAGCTTCAAGGGGACCAACGTCCTGACTTTC.